A selection of T cell receptor beta chains follows, all from one sample in a study of blood T cell repertoires in COVID-19. Using immunoSEQ multiplex PCR, the repertoire was profiled, and TCRdb retains in-frame clones only, with some absent. The data show about 67,000 clones, with around 88% seen just once and around 20% held by the top ten. Sequences were obtained from peripheral blood. These TCRs come from a woman older than 75 with acute or convalescent COVID-19. The CDR3 runs from the conserved cysteine through the conserved F or W. D genes are given only for firm matches. Clone sizes are given selectively: once, few, many, or a class where the clone is expanded.

>TRBV25-1|once|-|TRBJ2-7
CASSDFISYEQYF
TGTGCCAGCAGTGATTTCATTTCCTACGAGCAGTACTTC
>TRBV4-2|once|-|TRBJ2-1
CASSQDADTEQFF
TGTGCCAGCAGCCAAGATGCGGACACTGAGCAGTTCTTC
>TRBV5-1|-|TRBD2|TRBJ2-2
CASSGTTSGSPWVGELFF
TGCGCCAGCAGCGGGACGACTAGCGGGAGCCCCTGGGTCGGGGAGCTGTTTTTT
>TRBV27|-|-|TRBJ1-4
CASSLYRGNNEKLFF
TGTGCCAGCAGTTTATATAGGGGAAACAATGAAAAACTGTTTTTT
>TRBV2|-|TRBD1|TRBJ1-5
CASWTGTVSNQPQHF
TGTGCCAGCTGGACCGGGACAGTTAGCAATCAGCCCCAGCATTTT
>TRBV12-3/TRBV12-4|-|TRBD1|TRBJ1-1
CASSSRQGSAFF
TGTGCCAGCAGTTCCAGACAGGGCAGCGCTTTCTTT
>TRBV27|-|TRBD2|TRBJ2-5
CASSTRTSGRTETQYF
TGTGCCAGCAGTACTCGGACTAGCGGGAGGACGGAGACCCAGTACTTC
>TRBV4-2|-|TRBD1|TRBJ1-5
CASSATVDRTVWDQPQHF
TGTGCCAGCAGCGCGACAGTGGACAGGACCGTTTGGGATCAGCCCCAGCATTTT
>TRBV6-5|-|TRBD1|TRBJ1-4
CASSSDSGTVEKLFF
TGTGCCAGCAGTTCCGACTCCGGGACAGTTGAAAAACTGTTTTTT
>TRBV5-1|-|-|TRBJ1-1
CASSREGDTEAFF
TGCGCCAGCAGCCGAGAAGGGGACACTGAAGCTTTCTTT
>TRBV19|-|TRBD2|TRBJ2-6
CASSEAGGPGANVLTF
TGTGCCAGTAGTGAGGCGGGGGGGCCGGGGGCCAACGTCCTGACTTTC
>TRBV10-3|-|-|TRBJ2-7
CAISDPRPGRRGEQYF
TGTGCCATCAGTGACCCTCGTCCAGGGCGGCGAGGCGAGCAGTACTTC
>TRBV2|-|TRBD1|TRBJ2-7
CASSETGIEQYF
TGTGCCAGCAGTGAGACAGGGATCGAGCAGTACTTC
>TRBV6-1|-|-|TRBJ1-5
CASSEAGWNQPQHF
TGTGCCAGCAGTGAGGCAGGATGGAATCAGCCCCAGCATTTT
>TRBV28|-|-|TRBJ1-1
CASRRVLYTEAFF
TGTGCCAGCAGGCGGGTGTTGTACACTGAAGCTTTCTTT
>TRBV28|-|-|TRBJ2-7
CADTSGVEQYF
TGTGCCGACACTTCAGGGGTCGAGCAGTACTTC
>TRBV12-3/TRBV12-4|-|TRBD1|TRBJ2-7
CASSFGTGTEQYF
TGTGCCAGCAGTTTTGGGACAGGGACCGAGCAGTACTTC
>TRBV15|-|-|TRBJ1-5
CATSRGRDTPYHF
TGTGCCACCAGCAGAGGACGGGACACTCCGTACCATTTT
>TRBV9|-|TRBD2|TRBJ2-1
CASSVPSGGLGEQFF
TGTGCCAGCAGCGTACCTAGCGGGGGCCTTGGGGAGCAGTTCTTC
>TRBV19|-|TRBD2|TRBJ2-1
CASSVSGASGAYNEQFF
TGTGCCAGTAGCGTATCGGGGGCTAGCGGGGCCTACAATGAGCAGTTCTTC
>TRBV5-5|-|-|TRBJ1-2
CASSLAPIRGAGGYTF
TGTGCCAGCAGCTTGGCCCCTATAAGGGGCGCCGGCGGCTACACCTTC
>TRBV10-3|-|-|TRBJ2-7
CATRHSSYEQYF
TGTGCCACACGACATAGCTCCTACGAGCAGTACTTC
>TRBV6-6|-|TRBD1|TRBJ1-2
CASSITGVGYTF
TGTGCCAGCAGTATTACAGGGGTTGGCTACACCTTC
>TRBV27|-|-|TRBJ2-7
CASSLHGVHEQYF
TGTGCCAGCAGTTTACACGGGGTCCACGAGCAGTACTTC
>TRBV29-1|-|-|TRBJ2-5
CSVAPRGGLETQYF
TGCAGCGTCGCGCCTAGAGGAGGTCTAGAGACCCAGTACTTC
>TRBV5-1|-|-|TRBJ2-6
CASSLEELRANVLTF
TGCGCCAGCAGCTTGGAGGAGCTCCGGGCCAACGTCCTGACTTTC
>TRBV28|once|TRBD1|TRBJ1-1
CASSLTGENTEAFF
TGTGCCAGCAGTTTAACAGGGGAGAACACTGAAGCTTTCTTT
>TRBV9|-|-|TRBJ1-2
CASSVGQGNGYTF
TGTGCCAGCAGCGTAGGTCAGGGCAATGGCTACACCTTC
>TRBV20-1|-|-|TRBJ1-1
CSARDRPGAFF
TGCAGTGCTAGAGATCGCCCAGGGGCTTTCTTT
>TRBV19|-|TRBD2|TRBJ2-1
CASSRALAGPYNEQFF
TGTGCCAGTAGTAGGGCCTTAGCGGGCCCTTACAATGAGCAGTTCTTC
>TRBV10-3|-|-|TRBJ1-1
CAISQRPKTGQLNTEAFF
TGTGCCATCAGTCAGCGACCGAAAACCGGACAGTTGAACACTGAAGCTTTCTTT
>TRBV7-2|-|-|TRBJ1-2
CASSLELTGFTAYTF
TGTGCCAGCAGCTTGGAACTCACAGGGTTTACCGCCTACACCTTC
>TRBV24-1|-|-|TRBJ1-5
CATSDPRKGEGNQPQHF
TGTGCCACCAGTGACCCTAGGAAAGGGGAGGGCAATCAGCCCCAGCATTTT
>TRBV18|-|TRBD1|TRBJ1-1
CASSTKQGGDTEAFF
TGTGCCAGCTCAACAAAACAGGGGGGTGACACTGAAGCTTTCTTT
>TRBV6-5|-|TRBD1|TRBJ1-2
CASSRQGGRNYGYTF
TGTGCCAGCAGTCGACAGGGGGGACGGAACTATGGCTACACCTTC
>TRBV7-3|once|-|TRBJ2-1
CASSKIRGAGNEQFF
TGTGCCAGCAGCAAAATCCGGGGGGCTGGTAATGAGCAGTTCTTC
>TRBV7-3|-|-|TRBJ1-1
CASSKDTLRGTEAFF
TGTGCCAGCAGCAAGGACACTCTTAGGGGCACTGAAGCTTTCTTT
>TRBV5-1|-|-|TRBJ1-3
CASSSGAPSGNTIYF
TGCGCCAGCAGCTCTGGGGCCCCCTCTGGAAACACCATATATTTT
>TRBV5-1|-|-|TRBJ1-1
CASSLSQIGTEAFF
TGCGCCAGCAGCTTGTCCCAAATCGGGACTGAAGCTTTCTTT
>TRBV11-2|-|TRBD2|TRBJ2-7
CASSQPSAGAYEQYF
TGTGCCAGCAGCCAACCCAGTGCGGGAGCCTACGAGCAGTACTTC
>TRBV9|-|-|TRBJ2-5
CASSREFSETQYF
TGTGCCAGCAGCCGAGAGTTCTCAGAGACCCAGTACTTC
>TRBV5-6|-|-|TRBJ2-2
CASSSPGPGELFF
TGTGCCAGCAGCTCCCCCGGTCCCGGGGAGCTGTTTTTT